What follows are 26 T cell receptor beta chains derived from one specimen sequenced in a study of blood T cell repertoires in COVID-19. Here immunoSEQ multiplex PCR was the method, and the copy in TCRdb shows in-frame clones only, minus some. The table records fewer than 300,000 clones, more than 75% of them present only once. Material for sequencing was PBMCs or T cells enriched from blood (not recorded which). These TCRs come from a woman aged 40 to 55 with acute COVID-19.

The genes are TRBV5-1 and TRBJ1-2, with D perhaps matching TRBD1 (6 bases). This CDR3 has 17 amino acids. Trimming took off 5 bases at V and 3 bases at J, with 23 bases between the two ends. Per the germline V gene, CDR1 is SGHRS and CDR2 is YFSETQ. CDR3 in DNA: TGCGCCAGCAGTCAAGGTAGTTGGGTCAGGGGATACTATGGCTACACCTTC. Amino acid sequence: CASSQGSWVRGYYGYTF.

CDR3 region: CASSLASAGGGTGELFF. CDR3 coding DNA: TGTGCCAGCAGCTTAGCGTCTGCGGGAGGTGGAACCGGGGAGCTGTTTTTT. The chain employs TRBV7-6 and TRBJ2-2, with 8 nucleotides matching TRBD2. With V trimmed by 0 bases and J by 5 bases, 8 bases remained unmatched. This CDR3 comprises 17 residues. Germline lookup yields CDR1 SGHVS and CDR2 FNYEAQ.

J is TRBJ2-3 and V is TRBV5-4; no reliable D call. The ends were cut back, 3 bases at V and 0 bases at J, with 5 bases in the middle. CDR3 length: 13 amino acids. The germline V gene has CDR1 SGHNT and CDR2 YYREEE (reference sequence). The CDR3 nucleotides are TGTGCCAGCAGCTCCTCTAGCACAGATACGCAGTATTTT. Residues: CASSSSSTDTQYF.

The V call is TRBV7-6, the J call TRBJ2-3, with 8 bases that match TRBD2. The CDR3 is 14 residues long. The trim removed 10 bases at V and 3 bases at J, leaving 9 bases unmatched. Looked up from germline, CDR1 is SGHVS and CDR2 is FNYEAQ. Written as DNA, the CDR3 is TGTGCCACCGCGGCTAGCGGGTGGACAGATACGCAGTATTTT. Its protein is CATAASGWTDTQYF.

The chain couples TRBV28 to TRBJ2-2; D is ambiguous. Germline V gene sequence: CDR1 MDHEN, CDR2 SYDVKM. With 3 bases removed from V and 4 bases from J, the gap between germline ends came to 12 bases. This CDR3 spans 15 amino acids. The CDR3 loop reads CASSFVRRSTGELFF. CDR3 DNA sequence: TGTGCCAGCAGTTTCGTGCGTCGGAGCACCGGGGAGCTGTTTTTT.

This clone is a singleton in its sample. The gene calls are TRBV24-1 and TRBJ1-2; 10 bases align to TRBD1. J lost 5 bases, V lost 4 bases, and 6 bases had no gene match. The CDR3 extends over 15 amino acids. From germline, CDR1 is KGHDR and CDR2 SFDVKD. The CDR3 loop is CATSDPGTGAYGYTF. DNA for the CDR3: TGTGCCACCAGTGACCCCGGGACAGGGGCATATGGCTACACCTTC.

The chain is built from TRBV21-1 and TRBJ2-5; the D segment call TRBD2 is taken from the table without a DNA check. TRBV21-1 is an annotated pseudogene. CDR3 size: 16 residues. Here the CDR3 DNA reads TGTGCCAGCAGCAAAGTGAGACTAACCCGGCGGGAGACCCAGTACTTC. This codes for CASSKVRLTRRETQYF.

The chain uses TRBV5-6 and TRBJ1-2; the D gene is possibly TRBD1 (6 bases). V was cut by 3 bases and J by 4 bases, with 16 bases left in between. The CDR3 consists of 15 residues. Germline V lookup: CDR1 SGHDT, CDR2 YYEEEE. Here the CDR3 DNA reads TGTGCCAGCAGCTCGGAACAGGGAACCCGCTATGGCTACACCTTC. As protein: CASSSEQGTRYGYTF.

The chain has TRBV19 and TRBJ1-1; possibly TRBD1 for D (5 bases). This CDR3 region has 18 residues. V lost 5 bases and J 5 bases, leaving 27 bases between the germline ends. Germline V lookup: CDR1 LNHDA, CDR2 SQIVND (reference sequence). In nucleotides, the CDR3 is TGTGCCAGTAGTTTTTCCGCTAACCTCGGGGCTGGAGGGACTGAAGCTTTCTTT. It translates to CASSFSANLGAGGTEAFF.

The rearrangement uses TRBV2 and TRBJ1-6, with a possible D match to TRBD1 (5 bases). Germline V gives CDR1 SNHLY, CDR2 FYNNEI. V was shortened by 6 bases and J by 0 bases, with 12 bases between the two germline ends. The CDR3 has 16 amino acids. This CDR3 reads CASRGDINSYNSPLHF. CDR3 coding DNA: TGTGCCAGCAGAGGGGATATAAACTCCTATAATTCACCCCTCCACTTT.

The rearrangement links TRBV3-1 (or the pseudogene TRBV3-2) to TRBJ1-6; 8 nucleotides match TRBD1. The CDR3 runs 13 residues. Germline V gives CDR1 LGHDT, CDR2 YNNKEL (reference sequence). The V gene end was trimmed by 6 bases and the J gene end by 8 bases; junction bases not matched to a gene: 3. CDR3 loop: CASRGTGHSPLHF. In nucleotides, the CDR3 is TGTGCCAGCAGGGGGACAGGACATTCACCCCTCCACTTT.

A single count supports this clone. The CDR3 DNA follows: TGTGCCAGCAGCAGCGCCCCGGGACGGGGGTTGACAGATACGCAGTATTTT. As protein: CASSSAPGRGLTDTQYF. The chain joins TRBV9 to TRBJ2-3; D is possibly TRBD2 (6 bases). V was pared by 4 bases and J by 3 bases, with 21 bases between. CDR3 length: 17 residues. In germline, CDR1 is SGDLS, CDR2 YYNGEE.

This sequence joins TRBV28 and TRBJ1-4; possibly TRBD1 for D (6 bases). Germline V lookup: CDR1 MDHEN, CDR2 SYDVKM. Trimming removed 2 bases at V and 7 bases at J, with 14 bases between. This CDR3 spans 15 amino acids. The CDR3 DNA sequence: TGTGCCAGCAGTTTAGAGCGGTCAGGGGCTGAAAAACTGTTTTTT. It translates to CASSLERSGAEKLFF. The full variable domain, completed using reference TRBV28 and TRBJ1-4, is DVKVTQSSRYLVKRTGEKVFLECVQDMDHENMFWYRQDPGLGLRLIYFSYDVKMKEKGDIPEGYSVSREKKERFSLILESASTNQTSMYLCASSLERSGAEKLFFGSGTQLSVL.

This chain links TRBV5-8 with TRBJ1-5; weak D call: TRBD1 (6 bases). The CDR3 extends over 16 amino acids. CDR1 and CDR2 from the germline V gene are SGHTS and YDEGEE. Trimming left V 1 base short and J 4 bases short, with 15 bases between. The CDR3 DNA sequence: TGTGCCAGCAGCTTGTTACAGGGTCTGGGAAATCAGCCCCAGCATTTT. Translating gives CASSLLQGLGNQPQHF.

The V call is TRBV5-4, the J call TRBJ1-1; the match to TRBD1 covers 7 bases. The J segment lost 1 base and the V segment lost 0 bases, leaving 3 bases of the junction unmatched. This CDR3 contains 15 residues. Germline V lookup: CDR1 SGHNT, CDR2 YYREEE (reference sequence). CDR3 loop: CASSLENRGNTEAFF. CDR3 DNA sequence: TGTGCCAGCAGCTTGGAAAACAGGGGGAACACTGAAGCTTTCTTT.

This sequence joins TRBV5-1 and TRBJ2-1; TRBD1 agrees at 8 bases. Germline trimming cut 1 base from V and 4 bases from J; bases unmatched to any gene: 4. The CDR3 loop spans 15 amino acids. Germline V gives CDR1 SGHRS, CDR2 YFSETQ. CDR3 in amino acids: CASSLFGQGYNEQFF. DNA of the CDR3: TGCGCCAGCAGCTTGTTTGGACAGGGATACAATGAGCAGTTCTTC.

This chain uses TRBV5-1 with TRBJ2-5, with D possibly TRBD2 on 7 matching bases. Germline CDR1 reads SGHRS; CDR2 reads YFSETQ. This CDR3 has 15 residues. Trimming left V 0 bases short and J 3 bases short, with 12 bases between. The CDR3 nucleotides read TGCGCCAGCAGCTTGGCCCCGGGGGGCGAAGAGACCCAGTACTTC. This encodes CASSLAPGGEETQYF.

DNA for the CDR3: TGTGCCAGTACGGGAAACACCATATATTTT. It yields the protein CASTGNTIYF. The rearrangement uses TRBV19 and TRBJ1-3; D is uncertain. Germline CDR1 LNHDA, CDR2 SQIVND (reference sequence). V dropped 7 bases and J dropped 4 bases, with 2 bases sitting between them. This CDR3 region has 10 residues. The whole variable domain, filled in from reference TRBV19 and TRBJ1-3, reads DGGITQSPKYLFRKEGQNVTLSCEQNLNHDAMYWYRQDPGQGLRLIYYSQIVNDFQKGDIAEGYSVSREKKESFPLTVTSAQKNPTAFYLCASTGNTIYFGEGSWLTVV.

DNA for the CDR3: TGTGCCAGCAGCTTATTGAGTCCGCTAGCCCTGGGTGCCGGGGAGCTGTTTTTT. It is translated as CASSLLSPLALGAGELFF. This chain links TRBV7-3 with TRBJ2-2; TRBD2 is a possible D gene (5 bases). Germline values: CDR1 SGHTA, CDR2 FQGTGA. V lost 2 bases to trimming and J lost 6 bases, with 22 bases between them. The CDR3 sequence is 18 residues long.

The chain uses TRBV27 and TRBJ1-2; TRBD1 matches at 12 bases. V lost 4 bases and J lost 6; bases outside the gene matches: 9. Germline values: CDR1 MNHEY, CDR2 SMNVEV (reference sequence). The CDR3 is 16 residues long. The CDR3 sequence: CASSWGQGALKDGYTF. The CDR3 DNA sequence: TGTGCCAGCAGTTGGGGACAGGGGGCCCTAAAAGATGGCTACACCTTC.

The chain joins TRBV19 to TRBJ1-3; TRBD1 agrees at 7 bases. With 5 bases clipped from V and 3 bases from J, the junction kept 7 bases outside the gene matches. Per the germline V gene, CDR1 is LNHDA and CDR2 is SQIVND (reference sequence). The CDR3 contains 15 residues. The CDR3 protein is CASSLGQSNGNTIYF. CDR3 bases: TGTGCCAGTAGTCTGGGACAGTCAAATGGAAACACCATATATTTT.

The V and J genes are TRBV11-2 and TRBJ2-1; TRBD1 agrees at 7 bases. V lost 5 bases and J lost 4; bases outside the gene matches: 8. Germline V gene lookup returns CDR1 SGHAT and CDR2 FQNNGV. The CDR3 has 15 residues. The CDR3 spells CASSPRTGIYNEQFF. The CDR3 DNA follows: TGTGCCAGCAGCCCCAGGACAGGAATATACAATGAGCAGTTCTTC.

The chain has TRBV7-9 and TRBJ1-1; TRBD1 is a possible D gene (5 bases). CDR3 length: 14 residues. Germline-derived CDR1 and CDR2 are SEHNR and FQNEAQ (reference sequence). V dropped 5 bases and J dropped 6 bases, with 16 bases sitting between them. In nucleotides, the CDR3 is TGTGCCAGCAGCGCCCTCGTGGGGGGAGCTGAAGCTTTCTTT. Encoded protein: CASSALVGGAEAFF.

The chain couples TRBV30 to TRBJ1-5; the D is unclear. This CDR3 is built from 13 residues. The V gene's germline CDR1 is GTSNPN and CDR2 SVGIG (reference sequence). V was pared by 3 bases and J by 3 bases, with 9 bases between. This CDR3 is CAWSAADNQPQHF. The CDR3 DNA is TGTGCCTGGAGCGCTGCGGACAATCAGCCCCAGCATTTT.

The chain has TRBV7-3 and TRBJ2-3; no reliable D call. V lost 4 bases to trimming and J lost 6 bases, with 8 bases between them. CDR1 is SGHTA and CDR2 is FQGTGA in the germline V gene. The CDR3 is 12 amino acids. CDR3 sequence (DNA): TGTGCCAGCAGCTCCCCGGAGGATACGCAGTATTTT. This sequence encodes CASSSPEDTQYF.

The chain carries TRBV21-1 and TRBJ2-3; the table's D call, TRBD1, was not checked against the DNA. TRBV21-1 has pseudogene status. The CDR3 consists of 14 residues. The CDR3: CASSKGRDTDTQYF. The CDR3 nucleotides read TGTGCCAGCAGCAAGGGCAGGGATACAGATACGCAGTATTTT.